This T cell receptor (beta chain) was identified during a study of low-dose radiotherapy and immunotherapy resistance in tumors (dated by TCRdb to the early 2020s). Some background on the complete study: Patients in Cohort 1 were given 0.5 Gy per fraction every 2 weeks, and the prescribed total PTV dose was 6.5 Gy. For Cohort 2, the dose was 1 Gy per fraction given every two weeks, adding up to 13 Gy in total across 26 weeks. Nivolumab was administered intravenously as a 240 mg flat dose every two weeks, and ipilimumab was administered intravenously at 1 mg/kg every six weeks. Cyclophosphamide 200 mg/m2 was given intravenously every two weeks, one day before each radiation and immunotherapy administration. Starting on cycle 1 day 1, patients took 300 mg of aspirin by mouth once a day for four cycles. Trial participants were not randomized into treatment groups. The translational analysis covered eight patients: three from the first dose cohort and the first five from the second dose cohort.

The time point label, read with the paper, signifies: before trial treatment. The donors came from RACIN, which was a single-arm phase I dose-escalation trial that paired nivolumab and ipilimumab with aspirin, low-dose cyclophosphamide and low-dose radiotherapy. To be eligible, a patient needed to have an advanced solid tumor that was TIL-negative. Sequenced on an Illumina HiSeq 2500. To make first-strand cDNA, Superscript III was used along with a set of TRAV- and TRBV-specific primers so that both the TCRalpha and TCRbeta chains were covered. TCRs were amplified with Phusion for about 20 PCR cycles using a constant-region primer together with the adapter attached to the V primers. Isolated mRNA was amplified with the MessageAmp II aRNA Amplification Kit, using an approximately 17-hour in vitro transcription at 37°C. mRNA for TCR sequencing was isolated with the Dynabeads mRNA DIRECT Purification Kit. A second approximately 24-cycle Phusion PCR added indexed Illumina adapters, and products were purified with AMPure XP beads. Per the authors' processing: Using custom Perl scripts, TCR sequences that encoded the same protein were pooled, out-of-frame sequences were dropped, and the abundance of each clonotype was calculated. Any TCR sequence supported by only a single read was excluded from analysis. Repertoire metrics included Shannon entropy, Gini index, clonality, richness, and frequency of TCRs shared between repertoires. TCRdb redid the processing of the public reads, applying fastp at Q25 and MiXCR, and retained in-frame beta chains. Identical CDR3 protein sequences are pooled into one entry, listed with their most common genes and DNA. Clone size and V and J calls follow TCRdb, not the original study. This sample comprises 70,000 to 90,000 distinct CDR3 sequences, 18% of them detected only once. About 2.8% of the sample lies in the top ten.

Concerning this clonotype itself: Its antigen target is currently unknown. There are no base qualities to consult, and no much larger clone falls within one base.

V loses 6 bases, J loses 3 bases, and the germline ends lie 18 bases apart. Including cysteine and phenylalanine, the CDR3 has 16 amino acids. The sequence is cut down to CDR3 DNA, 48 bases in frame from base 1. The chain employs TRBV12-3 or TRBV12-4 and TRBJ2-1, with an unclear D gene assignment. This specimen was PBMCs, taken before treatment. This sequence originates from a male donor with prostate cancer. For the CDR3, the sequence is CASSPPRKPGYNEQFF. The DNA sequence follows: TGTGCCAGCAGCCCGCCACGCAAGCCGGGCTACAATGAGCAGTTCTTC.